These 27 T cell receptor beta chains came from one sample sequenced in a study of technical replicates of blood from a handful of donors. Generated by immunoSEQ multiplex PCR, the TCRdb table keeps only in-frame clones and is missing some. This table holds 70,000 to 90,000 clones, 94% found once. The sample taken for sequencing was T cells isolated from PBMCs. Receptor source: a human donor in good health.

This chain joins TRBV19 and TRBJ2-7; TRBD1 agrees at 8 bases. This CDR3 region has 14 residues. Germline V gene data show CDR1 as LNHDA and CDR2 as SQIVND (reference sequence). V gave up 5 bases and J gave up 3 bases; unmatched junction bases: 6. This CDR3 is CASSVGQGDYEQYF. The CDR3 DNA reads as TGTGCCAGTAGTGTTGGACAGGGTGACTACGAGCAGTACTTC. Based on the CDR3 plus reference TRBV19 and TRBJ2-7, the full variable domain is DGGITQSPKYLFRKEGQNVTLSCEQNLNHDAMYWYRQDPGQGLRLIYYSQIVNDFQKGDIAEGYSVSREKKESFPLTVTSAQKNPTAFYLCASSVGQGDYEQYFGPGTRLTVT.

CDR3 protein: CASSLSLDRTSSYEQYF. The CDR3 bases are TGTGCCAGCAGTTTATCCCTAGACAGGACTTCCTCCTACGAGCAGTACTTC. J is TRBJ2-7 and V is TRBV28, with D maybe TRBD1 (6 bases). The germline CDR1 and CDR2 sequences are MDHEN and SYDVKM. The CDR3 spans 17 residues. V lost 1 base and J 0 bases, leaving 16 bases between the germline ends. Variable domain in full (rest from reference TRBV28 and TRBJ2-7): DVKVTQSSRYLVKRTGEKVFLECVQDMDHENMFWYRQDPGLGLRLIYFSYDVKMKEKGDIPEGYSVSREKKERFSLILESASTNQTSMYLCASSLSLDRTSSYEQYFGPGTRLTVT.

The J gene is TRBJ2-3, the V gene TRBV6-1; TRBD2 might be the D (7 bases). The V gene's germline CDR1 is MNHNS and CDR2 SASEGT. The CDR3 is 18 residues long. Trimming stripped 2 bases from V and 3 bases from J, with 21 bases between. Here the CDR3 reads CASSEFLEGGRVTDTQYF. The CDR3 coding sequence is TGTGCCAGCAGTGAATTCTTGGAGGGGGGGCGGGTGACAGATACGCAGTATTTT.

The CDR3 nucleotides read TGTGCCTGGAGTGGTACGGGGAACTATGGCTACACCTTC. Protein product: CAWSGTGNYGYTF. The chain uses TRBV30 and TRBJ1-2; D call uncertain. Germline CDR1 is GTSNPN and CDR2 is SVGIG (reference sequence). The CDR3 is made up of 13 amino acids. V was trimmed by 1 base and J by 2 bases, leaving 8 bases between them.

Only a few counts were recorded for this clone. The chain recombines TRBV4-2 with TRBJ2-7; 8 bases agree with TRBD1. The CDR3 length is 15 residues. In germline, CDR1 is LGHNA, CDR2 YNFKEQ. Trimming at V came to 3 bases and at J to 2 bases, leaving 6 bases not matched to a gene. In nucleotides, the CDR3 is TGTGCCAGCAGCCACATGGACAGGGAACCCTACGAGCAGTACTTC. Translating it yields CASSHMDREPYEQYF.

This sequence joins TRBV11-2 and TRBJ2-7, with 12 bases fitting TRBD2. Germline V gene sequence: CDR1 SGHAT, CDR2 FQNNGV. This CDR3 is 14 amino acids long. Trimming took 4 bases from V and 5 from J; bases not matched to a gene: 3. The CDR3 region has the DNA TGTGCCAGCAGCTCGACTAGCGGGAGTAACGAGCAGTACTTC. It encodes CASSSTSGSNEQYF.

The rearrangement links TRBV7-2 to TRBJ1-1; D call uncertain. The CDR3 consists of 12 residues. Deletions cut 1 base from V and 6 bases from J, with 6 bases between. Germline loops: CDR1 SGHTA, CDR2 FQGNSA. The CDR3 sequence: CASSLGASEAFF. CDR3 nucleotide sequence: TGTGCCAGCAGCTTAGGAGCATCTGAAGCTTTCTTT.

The V gene is TRBV6-5, the J gene TRBJ2-1, with D perhaps matching TRBD2 (6 bases). V lost 2 bases, J lost 9 bases, and 14 bases lay in between. Germline CDR1 is MNHEY and CDR2 is SVGAGI. The CDR3 consists of 14 residues. The CDR3 DNA reads as TGTGCCAGCAGTTACCCGGGGGAGATCGGTGAGCAGTTCTTC. Translation: CASSYPGEIGEQFF.

The V call is TRBV9, the J call TRBJ2-1, with D tentatively TRBD1 (6 bases). Between the trimmed V and J ends, which lost 3 bases and 2 bases, there was a span of 12 bases. This CDR3 region has 15 residues. CDR1 SGDLS and CDR2 YYNGEE come from the germline V gene. The chain's CDR3 is CASSAPGHPYNEQFF. The CDR3, as DNA: TGTGCCAGCAGCGCACCGGGACATCCCTACAATGAGCAGTTCTTC.

In DNA form, the CDR3 reads TGTGCCTGGAGCCTAGATAGCAATCAGCCCCAGCATTTT. This sequence encodes CAWSLDSNQPQHF. The chain uses TRBV30 and TRBJ1-5, with no clear D. Trimming stripped 3 bases from V and 0 bases from J, with 6 bases between. The CDR3 contains 13 residues. Germline-derived CDR1 and CDR2 are GTSNPN and SVGIG (reference sequence).

This clone was picked up one time. CDR3 amino acids: CASSQDRGLAGETQYF. For the CDR3, the DNA is TGCGCCAGCAGCCAAGATCGAGGACTAGCGGGAGAGACCCAGTACTTC. The V gene is TRBV4-3, the J gene TRBJ2-5, with 11 bases matching TRBD2. V was clipped by 0 bases and J by 4 bases; unmatched bases: 4. The germline CDR1 and CDR2 sequences are LGHNA and YSLEER. This CDR3 has 16 residues.

V usage is TRBV6-5 and J usage is TRBJ1-2; 7 positions match TRBD1. The CDR3 contains 15 residues. Germline V CDR1 and CDR2: MNHEY, SVGAGI. J gave up 8 bases and V 5 bases, and 14 bases lay outside the gene matches. CDR3 sequence reads: CASSGPRQGAYGYTF. CDR3 nucleotide sequence: TGTGCCAGCAGTGGACCCCGACAGGGAGCCTACGGCTACACCTTC.

J is TRBJ2-1 and V is TRBV2, with TRBD2 identical over 10 bases. CDR1 SNHLY and CDR2 FYNNEI come from the germline V gene. The CDR3 runs to 18 residues. Trimming at V came to 3 bases and at J to 9 bases, leaving 17 bases not matched to a gene. CDR3 sequence: CASSDGLAGVRFKSEQFF. For the CDR3, the DNA is TGTGCCAGCAGTGATGGGCTAGCGGGAGTCCGATTTAAGAGTGAGCAGTTCTTC.

The V and J genes are TRBV28 and TRBJ2-7; the match to TRBD1 covers 9 bases. V was pared by 3 bases and J by 4 bases, with 4 bases of the junction left unmatched. Germline CDR1 is MDHEN and CDR2 is SYDVKM. This CDR3 is 14 amino acids long. CDR3 amino acids: CASSFGTGTYEQYF. The CDR3 DNA is TGTGCCAGCAGTTTTGGGACAGGGACTTACGAGCAGTACTTC. Full variable domain (remainder filled in from reference TRBV28 and TRBJ2-7): DVKVTQSSRYLVKRTGEKVFLECVQDMDHENMFWYRQDPGLGLRLIYFSYDVKMKEKGDIPEGYSVSREKKERFSLILESASTNQTSMYLCASSFGTGTYEQYFGPGTRLTVT.

V is TRBV18 and J is TRBJ1-5; TRBD1 might be the D (6 bases). The germline V gene encodes CDR1 KGHSH and CDR2 LQKENI. V was clipped by 6 bases and J by 5 bases, with 14 bases between them. The CDR3 covers 14 residues. Here the CDR3 DNA reads TGTGCCAGCTCCCCTGCGGCAGGGGATCAGCCCCAGCATTTT. Amino acids: CASSPAAGDQPQHF.

In DNA form, the CDR3 reads TGTGCCAGCGGAAGCGGAACTCCCTACGAGCAGTACTTC. Translated, it gives CASGSGTPYEQYF. J is TRBJ2-7 and V is TRBV13, with D possibly TRBD2 on 5 matching bases. CDR1 is PRHDT and CDR2 is FYEKMQ in the germline V gene (reference sequence). The CDR3 has 13 residues. V shed 8 bases and J shed 2 bases, with 13 bases lying between them.

This chain joins TRBV30 and TRBJ2-7, with D tentatively TRBD2 (6 bases). There are 14 residues in the CDR3. Germline V gene lookup returns CDR1 GTSNPN and CDR2 SVGIG (reference sequence). V lost 4 bases, J lost 4 bases, and 17 bases lay in between. The CDR3 is CAWTPGVETYEQYF. CDR3 DNA: TGTGCCTGGACCCCGGGGGTAGAGACTTACGAGCAGTACTTC. Combining the CDR3 with reference TRBV30 and TRBJ2-7 gives the whole variable domain SQTIHQWPATLVQPVGSPLSLECTVEGTSNPNLYWYRQAAGRGLQLLFYSVGIGQISSEVPQNLSASRPQDRQFILSSKKLLLSDSGFYLCAWTPGVETYEQYFGPGTRLTVT.

The gene calls are TRBV28 and TRBJ2-7, with 7 bases matching TRBD2. Losses at the gene ends were 5 bases for V and 3 bases for J; bases not matched to a gene: 7. The CDR3 has 14 residues. In germline, CDR1 is MDHEN, CDR2 SYDVKM. CDR3 nucleotides: TGTGCCAGCAGTCCTACCGGGACTATCTACGAGCAGTACTTC. This gives the protein CASSPTGTIYEQYF.

The chain couples TRBV6-6 to TRBJ2-7; TRBD2 agrees at 9 bases. Unmatched junction bases numbered 4, after V lost 8 bases and J lost 2 bases. The length of the CDR3 is 13 residues. The germline gives CDR1 MNHNY, CDR2 SVGAGI (reference sequence). The CDR3 loop reads CASSSSGTYEQYF. CDR3 bases: TGTGCCAGCTCGTCTAGCGGGACCTACGAGCAGTACTTC.

V is TRBV4-2 and J is TRBJ2-1; 10 positions match TRBD2. The V and J ends lost 0 bases and 6 bases, in that order; junction bases with no gene match: 2. Germline V gene sequence: CDR1 LGHNA, CDR2 YNFKEQ. There are 15 residues in the CDR3. The CDR3 spells CASSQDRTSGNEQFF. In nucleotides, the CDR3 is TGTGCCAGCAGCCAAGATAGGACTAGCGGCAATGAGCAGTTCTTC.

This chain links TRBV18 with TRBJ2-2, with 10 bases lining up with TRBD2. Per germline, CDR1 KGHSH and CDR2 LQKENI. J gave up 3 bases and V 1 base, and 2 bases lay outside the gene matches. The CDR3 has 16 amino acids. The CDR3 coding sequence is TGTGCCAGCTCACCACGGCTAGCGGGAGACACCGGGGAGCTGTTTTTT. Translated, it gives CASSPRLAGDTGELFF.

V usage is TRBV6-1 and J usage is TRBJ2-7; D may be TRBD1 (5 bases). V lost 0 bases to trimming and J lost 7 bases, with 13 bases between them. The CDR3 contains 14 residues. CDR1 and CDR2 (germline): MNHNS, SASEGT. The CDR3 reads CASSEAQGAVEQYF. DNA of the CDR3: TGTGCCAGCAGTGAAGCGCAAGGGGCAGTTGAGCAGTACTTC.

The chain employs TRBV7-2 and TRBJ1-2; 11 bases agree with TRBD1. CDR1 and CDR2 from the germline V gene are SGHTA and FQGNSA. The CDR3 has 14 residues. V was pared by 4 bases and J by 4 bases, with 2 bases of the junction left unmatched. The CDR3 region is CASSSGTGGYGYTF. The CDR3 DNA reads TGTGCCAGCAGCTCCGGGACAGGGGGCTATGGCTACACCTTC. Supplemented by reference TRBV7-2 and TRBJ1-2, the full variable domain reads GAGVSQSPSNKVTEKGKDVELRCDPISGHTALYWYRQSLGQGLEFLIYFQGNSAPDKSGLPSDRFSAERTGGSVSTLTIQRTQQEDSAVYLCASSSGTGGYGYTFGSGTRLTVV.

The chain couples TRBV27 to TRBJ1-1; D remains ambiguous. V was shortened by 0 bases and J by 1 base, with 3 bases between the two germline ends. Germline CDR1 reads MNHEY; CDR2 reads SMNVEV (reference sequence). This CDR3 contains 13 residues. CDR3 coding DNA: TGTGCCAGCAGTTTATCTCGGAACACTGAAGCTTTCTTT. Translating it yields CASSLSRNTEAFF.

This sequence joins TRBV6-1 and TRBJ2-7, with 7 bases identical to TRBD2. With 1 base clipped from V and 6 bases from J, the junction kept 6 bases outside the gene matches. The CDR3 is 14 amino acids. Germline V lookup: CDR1 MNHNS, CDR2 SASEGT. CDR3 in amino acids: CASSEEDGRFEQYF. CDR3 nucleotides: TGTGCCAGCAGTGAAGAAGACGGGAGGTTCGAGCAGTACTTC.

The rearrangement joins TRBV9 to TRBJ2-1, with D perhaps matching TRBD1 (7 bases). Deletions cut 4 bases from V and 4 bases from J, with 18 bases between. The germline V gene has CDR1 SGDLS and CDR2 YYNGEE. CDR3 size: 16 residues. CDR3 sequence: CASSPRPAGGYNEQFF. CDR3 nucleotides: TGTGCCAGCAGCCCTCGACCGGCAGGGGGGTACAATGAGCAGTTCTTC.

This chain joins TRBV6-5 and TRBJ1-1; 8 bases are a match to TRBD1. V lost 2 bases to trimming and J lost 10 bases; unmatched junction nucleotides: 12. Germline CDR1 is MNHEY and CDR2 is SVGAGI. The CDR3 spans 15 residues. The CDR3 DNA reads TGTGCCAGCAGTTACACGCGGACAGGGTTTGGTGGAGCTTTCTTT. As protein: CASSYTRTGFGGAFF.